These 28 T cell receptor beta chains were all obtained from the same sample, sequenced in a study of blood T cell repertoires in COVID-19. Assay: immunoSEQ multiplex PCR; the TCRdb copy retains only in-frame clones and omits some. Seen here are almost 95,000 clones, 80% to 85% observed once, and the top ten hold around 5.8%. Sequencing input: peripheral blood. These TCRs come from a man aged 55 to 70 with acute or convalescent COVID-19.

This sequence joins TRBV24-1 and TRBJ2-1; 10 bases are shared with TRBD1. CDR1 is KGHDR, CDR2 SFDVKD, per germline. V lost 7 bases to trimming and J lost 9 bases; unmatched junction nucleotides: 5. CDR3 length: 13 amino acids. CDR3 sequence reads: CATRRGQGSEQFF. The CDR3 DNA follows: TGTGCCACCAGGCGGGGACAGGGGTCTGAGCAGTTCTTC.

The CDR3 sequence is CASRDRGGKSEKLFF. CDR3 coding DNA: TGCGCCAGCAGGGACCGAGGGGGCAAGAGTGAAAAACTGTTTTTT. V usage is TRBV4-1 and J usage is TRBJ1-4; 7 nucleotides align to TRBD1. Trimming at V came to 6 bases and at J to 7 bases, leaving 11 bases not matched to a gene. Germline lookup yields CDR1 MGHRA and CDR2 YSYEKL. This CDR3 region has 15 residues.

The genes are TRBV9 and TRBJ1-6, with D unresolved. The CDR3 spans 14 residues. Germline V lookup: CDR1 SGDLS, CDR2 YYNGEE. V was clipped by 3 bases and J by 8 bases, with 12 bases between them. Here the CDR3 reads CASSAQVGDSPLHF. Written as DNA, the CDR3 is TGTGCCAGCAGCGCTCAAGTCGGGGATTCACCCCTCCACTTT.

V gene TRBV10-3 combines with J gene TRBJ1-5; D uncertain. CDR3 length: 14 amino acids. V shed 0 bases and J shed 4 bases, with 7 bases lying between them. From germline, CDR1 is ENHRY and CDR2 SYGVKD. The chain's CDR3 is CAISESRLNQPQHF. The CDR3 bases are TGTGCCATCAGTGAGTCCCGCCTAAATCAGCCCCAGCATTTT.

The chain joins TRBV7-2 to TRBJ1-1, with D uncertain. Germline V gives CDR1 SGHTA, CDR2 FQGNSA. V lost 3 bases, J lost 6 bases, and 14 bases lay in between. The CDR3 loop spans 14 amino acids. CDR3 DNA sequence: TGTGCCAGCAGCTTGGAGGGATTGGGCGCTGAAGCTTTCTTT. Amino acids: CASSLEGLGAEAFF. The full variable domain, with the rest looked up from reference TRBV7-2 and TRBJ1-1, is GAGVSQSPSNKVTEKGKDVELRCDPISGHTALYWYRQSLGQGLEFLIYFQGNSAPDKSGLPSDRFSAERTGGSVSTLTIQRTQQEDSAVYLCASSLEGLGAEAFFGQGTRLTVV.

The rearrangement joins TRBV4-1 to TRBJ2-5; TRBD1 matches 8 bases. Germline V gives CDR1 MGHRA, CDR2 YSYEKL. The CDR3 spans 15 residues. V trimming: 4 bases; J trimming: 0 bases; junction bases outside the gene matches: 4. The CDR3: CASSLGDRNQETQYF. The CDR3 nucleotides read TGCGCCAGCAGCCTGGGGGACAGGAACCAAGAGACCCAGTACTTC.

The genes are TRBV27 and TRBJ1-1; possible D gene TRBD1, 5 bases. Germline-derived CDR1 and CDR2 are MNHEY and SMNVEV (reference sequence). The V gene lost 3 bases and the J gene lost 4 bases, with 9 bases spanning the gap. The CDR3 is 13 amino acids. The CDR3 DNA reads TGTGCCAGCAGTTTCCACGGGGGCACTGAAGCTTTCTTT. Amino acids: CASSFHGGTEAFF.

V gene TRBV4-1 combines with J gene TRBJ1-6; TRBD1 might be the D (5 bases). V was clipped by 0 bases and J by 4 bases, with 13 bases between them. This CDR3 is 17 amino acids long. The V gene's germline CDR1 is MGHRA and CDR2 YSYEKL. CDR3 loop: CASSQEEGLGYNSPLHF. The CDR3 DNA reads TGCGCCAGCAGCCAAGAGGAGGGGTTGGGGTATAATTCACCCCTCCACTTT.

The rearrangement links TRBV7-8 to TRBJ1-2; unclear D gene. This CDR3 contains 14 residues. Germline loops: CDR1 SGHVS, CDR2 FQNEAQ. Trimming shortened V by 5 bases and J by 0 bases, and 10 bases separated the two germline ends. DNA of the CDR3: TGTGCCAGCAGCGGCCTGGCCTCTAACTATGGCTACACCTTC. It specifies CASSGLASNYGYTF. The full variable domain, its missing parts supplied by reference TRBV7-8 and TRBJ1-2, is GAGVSQSPRYKVAKRGQDVALRCDPISGHVSLFWYQQALGQGPEFLTYFQNEAQLDKSGLPSDRFFAERPEGSVSTLKIQRTQQEDSAVYLCASSGLASNYGYTFGSGTRLTVV.

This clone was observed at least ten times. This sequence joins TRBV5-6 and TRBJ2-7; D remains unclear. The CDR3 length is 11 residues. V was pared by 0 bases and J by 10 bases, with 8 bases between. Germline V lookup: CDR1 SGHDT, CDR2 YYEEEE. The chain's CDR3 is CASSLESFQYF. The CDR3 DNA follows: TGTGCCAGCAGCTTGGAATCATTTCAGTACTTC.

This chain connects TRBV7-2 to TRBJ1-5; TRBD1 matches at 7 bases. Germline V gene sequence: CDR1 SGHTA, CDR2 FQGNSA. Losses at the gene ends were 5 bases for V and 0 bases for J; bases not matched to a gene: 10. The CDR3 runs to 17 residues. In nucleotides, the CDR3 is TGTGCCAGCAGCCAACCTACAGGGGCTAATAGCAATCAGCCCCAGCATTTT. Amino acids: CASSQPTGANSNQPQHF. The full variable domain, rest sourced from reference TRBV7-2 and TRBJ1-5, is GAGVSQSPSNKVTEKGKDVELRCDPISGHTALYWYRQSLGQGLEFLIYFQGNSAPDKSGLPSDRFSAERTGGSVSTLTIQRTQQEDSAVYLCASSQPTGANSNQPQHFGDGTRLSIL.

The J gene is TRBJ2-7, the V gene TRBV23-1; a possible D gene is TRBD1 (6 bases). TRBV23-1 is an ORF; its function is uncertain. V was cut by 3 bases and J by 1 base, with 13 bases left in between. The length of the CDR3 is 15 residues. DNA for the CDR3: TGCGCCAGCAGTCACTACCGGGACACATCCTACGAGCAGTACTTC. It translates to CASSHYRDTSYEQYF.

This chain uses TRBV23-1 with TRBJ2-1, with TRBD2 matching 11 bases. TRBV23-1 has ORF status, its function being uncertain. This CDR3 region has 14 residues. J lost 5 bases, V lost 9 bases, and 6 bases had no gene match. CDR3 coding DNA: TGCGCCAGTCCCGGGACTAGCGGAAACAATGAGCAGTTCTTC. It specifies CASPGTSGNNEQFF.

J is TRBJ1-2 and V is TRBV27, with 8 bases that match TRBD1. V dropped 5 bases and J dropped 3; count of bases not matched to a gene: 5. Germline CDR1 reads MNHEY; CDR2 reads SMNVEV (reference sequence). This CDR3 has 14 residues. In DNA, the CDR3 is TGTGCCAGCAGTCTAGCAGGGGGCGACTATGGCTACACCTTC. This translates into CASSLAGGDYGYTF.

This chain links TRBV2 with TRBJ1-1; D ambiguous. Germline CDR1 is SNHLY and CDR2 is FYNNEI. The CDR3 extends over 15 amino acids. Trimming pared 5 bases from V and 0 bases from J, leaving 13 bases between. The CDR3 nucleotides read TGTGCCAGCAGTTCTCAGGAGGTTATGAACACTGAAGCTTTCTTT. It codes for CASSSQEVMNTEAFF.

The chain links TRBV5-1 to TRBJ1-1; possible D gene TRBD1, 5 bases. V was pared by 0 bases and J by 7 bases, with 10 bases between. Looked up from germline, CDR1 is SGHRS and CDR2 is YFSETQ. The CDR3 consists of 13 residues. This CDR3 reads CASSLETVGEAFF. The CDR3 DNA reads TGCGCCAGCAGCTTGGAGACAGTCGGTGAAGCTTTCTTT.

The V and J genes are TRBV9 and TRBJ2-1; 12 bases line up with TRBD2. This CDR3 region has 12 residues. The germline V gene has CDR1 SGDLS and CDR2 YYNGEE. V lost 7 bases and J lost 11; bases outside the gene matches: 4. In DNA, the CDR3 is TGTGCCAGCGCCGGACTAGCGGGGAAGCAGTTCTTC. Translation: CASAGLAGKQFF.

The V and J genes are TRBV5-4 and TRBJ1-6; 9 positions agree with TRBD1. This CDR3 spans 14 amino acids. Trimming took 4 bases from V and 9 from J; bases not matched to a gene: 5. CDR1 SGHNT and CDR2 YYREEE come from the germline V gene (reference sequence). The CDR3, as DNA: TGTGCCAGCAGCACGGGACAGGGCGGTTCACCCCTCCACTTT. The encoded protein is CASSTGQGGSPLHF.

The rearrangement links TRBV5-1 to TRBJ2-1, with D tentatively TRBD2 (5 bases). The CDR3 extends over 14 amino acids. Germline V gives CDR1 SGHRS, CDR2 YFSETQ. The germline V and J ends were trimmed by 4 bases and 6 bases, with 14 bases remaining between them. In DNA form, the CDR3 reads TGCGCCAGCAGCCTGGGAAAGGCGGGCAATGAGCAGTTCTTC. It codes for CASSLGKAGNEQFF. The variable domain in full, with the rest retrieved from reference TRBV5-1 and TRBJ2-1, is KAGVTQTPRYLIKTRGQQVTLSCSPISGHRSVSWYQQTPGQGLQFLFEYFSETQRNKGNFPGRFSGRQFSNSRSEMNVSTLELGDSALYLCASSLGKAGNEQFFGPGTRLTVL.

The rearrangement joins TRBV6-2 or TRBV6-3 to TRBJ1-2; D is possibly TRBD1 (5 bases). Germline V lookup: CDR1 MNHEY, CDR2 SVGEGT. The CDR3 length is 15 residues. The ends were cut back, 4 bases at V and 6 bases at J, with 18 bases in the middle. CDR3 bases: TGTGCCAGCAGTTTACTTCAGGGAGGTGAGGATGGCTACACCTTC. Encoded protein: CASSLLQGGEDGYTF.

CDR3 DNA sequence: TGTGCCAGCAGCTTAATGAGGGAGGCGCGTTCACCCCTCCACTTT. The encoded protein is CASSLMREARSPLHF. The V call is TRBV7-2, the J call TRBJ1-6; D is ambiguous. CDR1 is SGHTA, CDR2 FQGNSA, per germline. This CDR3 contains 15 residues. V dropped 2 bases and J dropped 9 bases, with 14 bases sitting between them.

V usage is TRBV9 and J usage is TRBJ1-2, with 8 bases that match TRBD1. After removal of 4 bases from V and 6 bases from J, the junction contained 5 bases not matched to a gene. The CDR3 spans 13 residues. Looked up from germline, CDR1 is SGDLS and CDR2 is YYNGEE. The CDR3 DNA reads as TGTGCCAGCAGCCCTCAGGGGGCTGATGGCTACACCTTC. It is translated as CASSPQGADGYTF.

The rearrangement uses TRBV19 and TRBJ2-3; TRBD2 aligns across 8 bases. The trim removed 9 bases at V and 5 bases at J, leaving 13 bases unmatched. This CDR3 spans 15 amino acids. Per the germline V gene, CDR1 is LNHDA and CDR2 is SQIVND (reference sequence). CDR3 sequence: CASSFWAGGQDTQYF. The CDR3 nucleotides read TGTGCCAGCTCCTTCTGGGCGGGGGGCCAAGATACGCAGTATTTT.

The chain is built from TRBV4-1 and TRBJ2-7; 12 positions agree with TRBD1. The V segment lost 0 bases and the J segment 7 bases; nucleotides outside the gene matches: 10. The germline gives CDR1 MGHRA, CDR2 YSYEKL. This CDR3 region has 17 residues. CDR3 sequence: CASSQDTGDRGHEEQYF. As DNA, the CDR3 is TGCGCCAGCAGCCAAGATACGGGGGACAGGGGGCACGAAGAGCAGTACTTC.

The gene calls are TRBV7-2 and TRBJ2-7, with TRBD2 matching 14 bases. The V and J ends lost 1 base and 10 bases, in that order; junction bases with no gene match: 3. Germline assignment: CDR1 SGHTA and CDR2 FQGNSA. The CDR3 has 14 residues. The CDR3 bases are TGTGCCAGCAGCTTAGGGACTAGCGGGGGGATTCAGTACTTC. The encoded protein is CASSLGTSGGIQYF.

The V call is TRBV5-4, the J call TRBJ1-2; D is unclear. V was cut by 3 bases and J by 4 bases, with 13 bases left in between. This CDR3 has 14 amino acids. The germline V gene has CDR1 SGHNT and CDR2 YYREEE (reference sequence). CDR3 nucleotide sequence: TGTGCCAGCAGCTGGGGAGGAACGCCCTATGGCTACACCTTC. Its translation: CASSWGGTPYGYTF.

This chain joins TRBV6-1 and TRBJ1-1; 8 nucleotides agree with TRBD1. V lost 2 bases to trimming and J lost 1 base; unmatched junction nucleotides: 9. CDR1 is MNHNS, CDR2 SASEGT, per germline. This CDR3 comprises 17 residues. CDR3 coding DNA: TGTGCCAGCAGTGAACACCTGGCAGGGGGCCCGAACACTGAAGCTTTCTTT. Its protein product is CASSEHLAGGPNTEAFF.

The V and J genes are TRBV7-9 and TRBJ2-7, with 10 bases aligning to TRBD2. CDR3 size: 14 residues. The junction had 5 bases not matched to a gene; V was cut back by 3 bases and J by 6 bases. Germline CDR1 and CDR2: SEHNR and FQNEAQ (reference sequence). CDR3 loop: CASSLVAGGSEQYF. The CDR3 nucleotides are TGTGCCAGCAGCTTGGTAGCGGGGGGCTCCGAGCAGTACTTC.